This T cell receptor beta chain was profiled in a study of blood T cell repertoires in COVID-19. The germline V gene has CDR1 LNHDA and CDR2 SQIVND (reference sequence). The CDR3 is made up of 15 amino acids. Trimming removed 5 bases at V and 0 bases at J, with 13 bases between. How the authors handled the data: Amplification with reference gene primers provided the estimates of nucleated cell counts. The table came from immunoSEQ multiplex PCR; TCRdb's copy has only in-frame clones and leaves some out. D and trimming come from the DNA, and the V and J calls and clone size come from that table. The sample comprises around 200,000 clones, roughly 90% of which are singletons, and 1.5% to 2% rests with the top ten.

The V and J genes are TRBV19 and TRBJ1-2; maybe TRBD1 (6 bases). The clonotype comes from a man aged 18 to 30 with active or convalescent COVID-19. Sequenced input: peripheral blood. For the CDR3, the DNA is TGTGCCAGTAGTGCGACAGGAATAGCTAACTATGGCTACACCTTC. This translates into CASSATGIANYGYTF.